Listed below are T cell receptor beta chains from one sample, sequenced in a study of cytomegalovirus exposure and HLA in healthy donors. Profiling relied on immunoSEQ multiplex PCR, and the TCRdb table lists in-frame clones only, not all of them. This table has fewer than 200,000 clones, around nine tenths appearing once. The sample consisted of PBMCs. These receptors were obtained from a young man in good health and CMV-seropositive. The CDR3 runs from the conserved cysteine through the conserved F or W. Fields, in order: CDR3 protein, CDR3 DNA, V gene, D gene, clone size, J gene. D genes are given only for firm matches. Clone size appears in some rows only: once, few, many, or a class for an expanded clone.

CDR3: CASSVEASVTHEQYF
DNA: TGTGCCAGCAGCGTAGAGGCTAGCGTGACACACGAGCAGTACTTC
V: TRBV9
D: -
size: once
J: TRBJ2-7

CDR3: CASSIVGTLNDEQYF
DNA: TGTGCCAGTAGTATAGTCGGGACTCTAAACGACGAGCAGTACTTC
V: TRBV19
D: -
size: -
J: TRBJ2-7

CDR3: CASSEVRGDIIKLFF
DNA: TGTGCCAGCAGTGAAGTACGAGGGGACATTATAAAACTGTTTTTT
V: TRBV2
D: -
size: once
J: TRBJ1-4

CDR3: CASGSGQLAFF
DNA: TGTGCCAGCGGGTCGGGTCAGCTCGCTTTCTTT
V: TRBV9
D: -
size: -
J: TRBJ1-1

CDR3: CASSLGGGAKNIQYF
DNA: TGTGCCAGCAGTCTAGGGGGTGGGGCCAAAAACATTCAGTACTTC
V: TRBV27
D: -
size: -
J: TRBJ2-4

CDR3: CASRSRTAQETQYF
DNA: TGTGCCAGCAGATCCCGGACAGCACAAGAGACCCAGTACTTC
V: TRBV6-1
D: -
size: -
J: TRBJ2-5

CDR3: CASSWSGTIQETQYF
DNA: TGTGCCAGCAGTTGGTCAGGGACAATCCAAGAGACCCAGTACTTC
V: TRBV6-5
D: -
size: -
J: TRBJ2-5

CDR3: CASRDRVCNSPLHF
DNA: TGCGCCAGCAGGGACAGGGTATGTAATTCACCCCTCCACTTT
V: TRBV10-1
D: TRBD1
size: few
J: TRBJ1-6

CDR3: CASSLSFNEQFF
DNA: TGCGCCAGCAGCTTGTCCTTCAATGAGCAGTTCTTC
V: TRBV5-1
D: -
size: -
J: TRBJ2-1

CDR3: CASSARQTDQPQHF
DNA: TGTGCCAGCAGTGCTAGACAGACGGATCAGCCCCAGCATTTT
V: TRBV6-1
D: -
size: -
J: TRBJ1-5

CDR3: CATSRDRLAANTGELFF
DNA: TGTGCCACCAGCAGAGACCGGCTAGCGGCCAACACCGGGGAGCTGTTTTTT
V: TRBV15
D: TRBD2
size: -
J: TRBJ2-2

CDR3: CSVEVQYETGGGIGGYTF
DNA: TGCAGCGTTGAAGTGCAGTACGAAACAGGGGGCGGAATCGGTGGCTACACCTTC
V: TRBV29-1
D: TRBD1
size: -
J: TRBJ1-2

CDR3: CASSQGRDYTDTQYF
DNA: TGTGCCAGCAGCCAAGGGAGGGACTACACAGATACGCAGTATTTT
V: TRBV14
D: TRBD2
size: -
J: TRBJ2-3

CDR3: CASRSSSAEQYF
DNA: TGTGCCAGCAGAAGTAGTAGCGCCGAGCAGTACTTC
V: TRBV6-5
D: -
size: -
J: TRBJ2-7

CDR3: CASTSFPLNQPQHF
DNA: TGTGCCAGCACCTCGTTTCCCCTTAATCAGCCCCAGCATTTT
V: TRBV28
D: -
size: -
J: TRBJ1-5

CDR3: CASSLSLAAGELFF
DNA: TGTGCCAGCAGCTTATCCCTAGCTGCCGGGGAGCTGTTTTTT
V: TRBV7-2
D: -
size: -
J: TRBJ2-2

CDR3: CASSLRGGGTEAFF
DNA: TGTGCCAGCAGCCTCCGGGGGGGCGGGACTGAAGCTTTCTTT
V: TRBV7-9
D: -
size: few
J: TRBJ1-1

CDR3: CASSLDSGLGEAFF
DNA: TGTGCCAGCAGCTTGGATTCCGGTCTTGGTGAAGCTTTCTTT
V: TRBV5-4
D: -
size: once
J: TRBJ1-1

CDR3: CASSYRELYQETQYF
DNA: TGCGCCAGCAGCTACAGAGAACTGTACCAAGAGACCCAGTACTTC
V: TRBV4-1
D: -
size: -
J: TRBJ2-5

CDR3: CASSGQGEPHLNEQFF
DNA: TGTGCCAGCAGTGGGCAGGGGGAACCCCATCTCAATGAGCAGTTCTTC
V: TRBV25-1
D: TRBD1
size: few
J: TRBJ2-1

CDR3: CASRNRGLILEKLFF
DNA: TGTGCCAGCAGGAACAGGGGGCTCATCTTGGAAAAACTGTTTTTT
V: TRBV6-1
D: TRBD1
size: -
J: TRBJ1-4

CDR3: CASNLYRGDEQFF
DNA: TGTGCCAGCAATTTATATAGAGGCGATGAGCAGTTCTTC
V: TRBV6-6
D: -
size: -
J: TRBJ2-1

CDR3: CASSLGQGVGNTQYF
DNA: TGTGCCAGCAGCTTGGGGCAGGGGGTCGGGAATACGCAGTATTTT
V: TRBV11-2
D: TRBD1
size: -
J: TRBJ2-3

CDR3: CASFPWGYYGYTF
DNA: TGTGCCAGCTTCCCCTGGGGCTACTATGGCTACACCTTC
V: TRBV5-6
D: -
size: many
J: TRBJ1-2

CDR3: CASNAGQSNQPQHF
DNA: TGTGCCAGCAATGCCGGACAGAGCAATCAGCCCCAGCATTTT
V: TRBV6-6
D: -
size: -
J: TRBJ1-5

CDR3: CASRLTVSGNTIYF
DNA: TGTGCCAGCAGGCTGACAGTCTCTGGAAACACCATATATTTT
V: TRBV6-5
D: -
size: -
J: TRBJ1-3

CDR3: CASSLETGSTEKLFF
DNA: TGTGCCAGCAGCTTAGAGACAGGGAGTACTGAAAAACTGTTTTTT
V: TRBV7-8
D: TRBD1
size: -
J: TRBJ1-4

CDR3: CSVGIRTGPYEQYF
DNA: TGCAGCGTCGGTATAAGGACAGGGCCCTACGAGCAGTACTTC
V: TRBV29-1
D: TRBD1
size: once
J: TRBJ2-7

CDR3: CASSYRREATYEQYF
DNA: TGTGCCAGCAGTTACCGGAGGGAGGCCACCTACGAGCAGTACTTC
V: TRBV6-6
D: -
size: -
J: TRBJ2-7

CDR3: CASRQTGGMSNQPQHF
DNA: TGTGCCAGTAGGCAGACAGGGGGCATGAGCAATCAGCCCCAGCATTTT
V: TRBV19
D: TRBD1
size: -
J: TRBJ1-5

CDR3: CASSIGPGTAYEQYF
DNA: TGTGCCAGTAGTATAGGACCCGGGACAGCCTACGAGCAGTACTTC
V: TRBV19
D: TRBD1
size: -
J: TRBJ2-7

CDR3: CATGPLWGVYNEQFF
DNA: TGTGCCACGGGGCCACTTTGGGGGGTTTACAATGAGCAGTTCTTC
V: TRBV13
D: -
size: -
J: TRBJ2-1

CDR3: CATSREGQGEAFF
DNA: TGTGCCACCAGCAGAGAAGGCCAGGGTGAAGCTTTCTTT
V: TRBV15
D: -
size: -
J: TRBJ1-1

CDR3: CASSFQRGGPDEQYF
DNA: TGTGCCAGCAGTTTCCAGCGGGGGGGCCCCGACGAGCAGTACTTC
V: TRBV6-1
D: TRBD2
size: -
J: TRBJ2-7

CDR3: CASTSGSSDEQYF
DNA: TGCGCCAGCACTAGCGGGAGTTCGGACGAGCAGTACTTC
V: TRBV5-1
D: TRBD2
size: -
J: TRBJ2-7

CDR3: CASSLSGEGNQPQHF
DNA: TGTGCCAGCAGTTTATCAGGGGAGGGCAATCAGCCCCAGCATTTT
V: TRBV27
D: -
size: -
J: TRBJ1-5

CDR3: CASSPSGGHPNSGNTIYF
DNA: TGCGCCAGCAGCCCCTCGGGTGGCCATCCGAACTCTGGAAACACCATATATTTT
V: TRBV4-1
D: -
size: -
J: TRBJ1-3

CDR3: CASNVGGRWEPQHF
DNA: TGTGCCAGCAACGTTGGGGGCAGGTGGGAGCCCCAGCATTTT
V: TRBV6-1
D: -
size: -
J: TRBJ1-5

CDR3: CASSPLAGDAYEQYF
DNA: TGTGCCAGCAGCCCACTAGCGGGTGATGCCTACGAGCAGTACTTC
V: TRBV11-1
D: TRBD2
size: few
J: TRBJ2-7

CDR3: CARREEGANTGELFF
DNA: TGTGCCAGACGGGAGGAGGGAGCGAACACCGGGGAGCTGTTTTTT
V: TRBV7-2
D: TRBD2
size: few
J: TRBJ2-2

CDR3: CASSLDRNTEAFF
DNA: TGTGCCAGCAGCCTGGACAGGAACACTGAAGCTTTCTTT
V: TRBV5-4
D: -
size: few
J: TRBJ1-1

CDR3: CASSLAERGAVGTQYF
DNA: TGCGCCAGCAGCTTGGCGGAGCGGGGGGCTGTGGGGACCCAGTACTTC
V: TRBV5-1
D: TRBD2
size: -
J: TRBJ2-5

CDR3: CASSLRDSSYEQYF
DNA: TGTGCCAGCAGCTTAAGGGACAGCTCCTACGAGCAGTACTTC
V: TRBV7-2
D: TRBD1
size: -
J: TRBJ2-7

CDR3: CASNLDDVGIGSEKLFF
DNA: TGCGCCAGCAACCTCGATGATGTCGGGATCGGATCCGAAAAACTGTTTTTT
V: TRBV4-1
D: -
size: -
J: TRBJ1-4

CDR3: CASSQGLSGRTYEQYF
DNA: TGCGCCAGCAGCCAAGGATTGTCAGGGCGCACCTACGAGCAGTACTTC
V: TRBV4-1
D: -
size: -
J: TRBJ2-7

CDR3: CASSSQGEKLFF
DNA: TGTGCCAGCAGCTCCCAGGGAGAAAAACTGTTTTTT
V: TRBV7-2
D: -
size: few
J: TRBJ1-4